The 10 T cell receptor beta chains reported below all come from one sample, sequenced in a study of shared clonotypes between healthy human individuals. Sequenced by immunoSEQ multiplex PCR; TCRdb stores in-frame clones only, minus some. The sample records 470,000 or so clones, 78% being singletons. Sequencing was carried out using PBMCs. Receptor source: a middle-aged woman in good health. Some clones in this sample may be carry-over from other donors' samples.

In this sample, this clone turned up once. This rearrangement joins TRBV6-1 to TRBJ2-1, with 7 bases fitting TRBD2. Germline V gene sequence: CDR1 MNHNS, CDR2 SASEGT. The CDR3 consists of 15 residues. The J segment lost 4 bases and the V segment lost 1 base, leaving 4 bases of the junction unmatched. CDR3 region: CASSEGSGAYNEQFF. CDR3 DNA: TGTGCCAGCAGTGAAGGCAGCGGGGCTTACAATGAGCAGTTCTTC.

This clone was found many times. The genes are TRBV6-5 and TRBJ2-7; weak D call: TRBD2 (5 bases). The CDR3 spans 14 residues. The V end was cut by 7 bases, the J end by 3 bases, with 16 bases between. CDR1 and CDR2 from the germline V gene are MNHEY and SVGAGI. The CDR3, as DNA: TGTGCCAGCATGGATAGGACTCGGGGCTACGAGCAGTACTTC. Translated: CASMDRTRGYEQYF.

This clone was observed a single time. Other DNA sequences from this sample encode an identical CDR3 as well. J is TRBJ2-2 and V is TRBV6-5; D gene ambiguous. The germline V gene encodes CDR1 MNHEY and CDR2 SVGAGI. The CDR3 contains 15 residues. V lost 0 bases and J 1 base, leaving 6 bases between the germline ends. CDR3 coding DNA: TGTGCCAGCAGTTACTCGTCCGGGAACACCGGGGAGCTGTTTTTT. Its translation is CASSYSSGNTGELFF.

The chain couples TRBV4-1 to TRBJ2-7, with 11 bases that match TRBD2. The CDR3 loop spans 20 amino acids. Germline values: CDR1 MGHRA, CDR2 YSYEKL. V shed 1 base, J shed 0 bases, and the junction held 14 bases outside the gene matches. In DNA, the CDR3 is TGCGCCAGCAGCCAAGTGGGTCTAGCGGGAGGTGGTCGGAGCTCCTACGAGCAGTACTTC. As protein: CASSQVGLAGGGRSSYEQYF.

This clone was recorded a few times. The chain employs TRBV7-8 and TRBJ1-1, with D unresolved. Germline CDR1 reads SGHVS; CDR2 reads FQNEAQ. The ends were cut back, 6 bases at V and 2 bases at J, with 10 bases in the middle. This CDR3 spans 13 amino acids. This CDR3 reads CASSSRTNTEAFF. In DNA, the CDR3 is TGTGCCAGCAGTTCCCGGACCAACACTGAAGCTTTCTTT.

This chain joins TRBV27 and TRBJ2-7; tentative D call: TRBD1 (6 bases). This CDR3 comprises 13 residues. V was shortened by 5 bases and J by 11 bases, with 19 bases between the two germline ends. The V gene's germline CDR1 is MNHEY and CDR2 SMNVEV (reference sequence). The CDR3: CASSIRTGLLEYF. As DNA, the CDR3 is TGTGCCAGCAGTATTCGAACAGGGCTTCTCGAGTACTTC.

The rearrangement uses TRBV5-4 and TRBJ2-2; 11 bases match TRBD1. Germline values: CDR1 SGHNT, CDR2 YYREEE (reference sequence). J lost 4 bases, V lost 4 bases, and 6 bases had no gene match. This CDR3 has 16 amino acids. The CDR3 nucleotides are TGTGCCAGCAGCCACTCCGGGACAGGGGGCACCGGGGAGCTGTTTTTT. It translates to CASSHSGTGGTGELFF. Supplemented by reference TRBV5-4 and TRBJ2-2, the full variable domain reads ETGVTQSPTHLIKTRGQQVTLRCSSQSGHNTVSWYQQALGQGPQFIFQYYREEENGRGNFPPRFSGLQFPNYSSELNVNALELDDSALYLCASSHSGTGGTGELFFGEGSRLTVL.

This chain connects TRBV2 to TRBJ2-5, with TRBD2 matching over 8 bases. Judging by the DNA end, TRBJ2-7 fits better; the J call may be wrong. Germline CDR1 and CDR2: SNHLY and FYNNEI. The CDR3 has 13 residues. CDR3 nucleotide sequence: TGTGCCAGCAGTGTGGGACTAGGGGTCGAGCAGTACTTC. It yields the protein CASSVGLGVEQYF.

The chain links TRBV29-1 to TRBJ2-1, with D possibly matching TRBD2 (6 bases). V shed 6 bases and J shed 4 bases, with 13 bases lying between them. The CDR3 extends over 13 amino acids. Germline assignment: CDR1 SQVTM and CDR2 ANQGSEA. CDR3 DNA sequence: TGCAGCGTCTCCCTGGAGGGGTACAATGAGCAGTTCTTC. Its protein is CSVSLEGYNEQFF.

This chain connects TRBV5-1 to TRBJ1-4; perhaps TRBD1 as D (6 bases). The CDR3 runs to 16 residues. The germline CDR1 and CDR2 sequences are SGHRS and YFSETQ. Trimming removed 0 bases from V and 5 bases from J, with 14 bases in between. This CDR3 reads CASSLETAGANEKLFF. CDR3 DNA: TGCGCCAGCAGCTTGGAGACGGCGGGGGCCAATGAAAAACTGTTTTTT.